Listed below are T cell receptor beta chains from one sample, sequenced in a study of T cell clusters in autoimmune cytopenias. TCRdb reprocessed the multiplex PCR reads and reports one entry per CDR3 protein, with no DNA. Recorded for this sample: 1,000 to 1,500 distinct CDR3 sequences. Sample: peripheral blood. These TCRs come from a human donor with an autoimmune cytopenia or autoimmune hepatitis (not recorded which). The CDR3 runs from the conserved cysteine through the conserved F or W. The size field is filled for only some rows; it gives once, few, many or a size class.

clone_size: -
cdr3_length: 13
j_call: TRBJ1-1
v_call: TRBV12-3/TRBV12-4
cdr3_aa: CASSYREGGEAFF

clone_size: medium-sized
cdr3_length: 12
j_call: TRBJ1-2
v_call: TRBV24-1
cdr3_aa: CATSDLRGGYTF

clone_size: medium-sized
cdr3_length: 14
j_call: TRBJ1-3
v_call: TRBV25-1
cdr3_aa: CASSHRDRRNTIYF

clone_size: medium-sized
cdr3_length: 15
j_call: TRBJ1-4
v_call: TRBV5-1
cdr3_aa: CASSLVGATNEKLFF

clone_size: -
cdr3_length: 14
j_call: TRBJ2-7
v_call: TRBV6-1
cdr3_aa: CASKSDRVTYEQYF

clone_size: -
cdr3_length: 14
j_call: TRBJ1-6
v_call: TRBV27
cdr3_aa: CASSSDRGVSPLHF

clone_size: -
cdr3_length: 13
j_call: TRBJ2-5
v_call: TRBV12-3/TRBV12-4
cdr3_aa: CASTRAGEETQYF

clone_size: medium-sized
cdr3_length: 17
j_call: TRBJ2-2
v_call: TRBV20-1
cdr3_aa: CSARRPSGVKGPGELFF

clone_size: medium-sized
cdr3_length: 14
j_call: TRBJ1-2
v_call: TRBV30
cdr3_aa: CAWGGLQGQYGYTF

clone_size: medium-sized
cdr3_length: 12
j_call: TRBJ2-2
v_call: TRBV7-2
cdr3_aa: CASSPSTGELFF

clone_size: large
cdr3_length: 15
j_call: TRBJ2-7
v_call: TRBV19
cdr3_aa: CASSPVPGTGGEQYF

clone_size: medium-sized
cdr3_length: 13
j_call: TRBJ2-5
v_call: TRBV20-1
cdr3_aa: CSAKFERGETQYF

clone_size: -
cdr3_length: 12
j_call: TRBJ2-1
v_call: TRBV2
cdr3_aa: CASSEARNEQFF

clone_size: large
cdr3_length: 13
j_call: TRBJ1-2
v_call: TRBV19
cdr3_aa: CASSYRVSHGYTF

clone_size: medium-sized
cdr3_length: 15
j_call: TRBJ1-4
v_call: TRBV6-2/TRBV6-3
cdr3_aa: CASIKGQGFNEKLFF

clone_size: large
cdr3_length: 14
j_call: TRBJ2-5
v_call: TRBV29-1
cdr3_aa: CSVVGGGWKETQYF

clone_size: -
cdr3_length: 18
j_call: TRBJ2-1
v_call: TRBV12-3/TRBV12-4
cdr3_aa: CASSFRTSGTLSYNEQFF

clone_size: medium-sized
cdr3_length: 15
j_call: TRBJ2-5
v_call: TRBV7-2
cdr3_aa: CASRLTSGAQETQYF

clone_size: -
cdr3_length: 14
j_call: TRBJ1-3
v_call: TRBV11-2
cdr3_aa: CASSSSREGNTIYF

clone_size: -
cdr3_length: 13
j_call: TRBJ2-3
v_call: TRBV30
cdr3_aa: CAWSVLLTDTQYF